A selection of T cell receptor beta chains follows, all from one sample in a study of tumor-infiltrating lymphocytes in oesophageal squamous cell carcinoma. TCRdb itself ran the PCR reads through MiXCR, one entry per CDR3 protein. The sample shows about 17,000 distinct CDR3 sequences, 47% of them seen only once. Sample: normal esophageal tissue next to the tumor. Receptors were obtained from a female donor with esophageal squamous cell carcinoma. Each CDR3 is given with its conserved first and last residue. The D gene is left open where the match is weak. Clone size appears in some rows only: once, few, many, or a class for an expanded clone.

DNA | CDR3 | J | V | size | D
TGTGCCAGCAGTCCTTCGCCGGGACTAGCGGGGGTGTTTGGGTCGGGTGAGCAGTTCTTC | CASSPSPGLAGVFGSGEQFF | TRBJ2-1 | TRBV12-3/TRBV12-4 | few | TRBD2
TGTGCCAGCAGCGTAGCTCCGGCTAGCGGAACCACCGGGGAGCTGTTTTTT | CASSVAPASGTTGELFF | TRBJ2-2 | TRBV9 | few | TRBD2
TGCGCCAGCAGCTTGCTACAGCAGAACACTGAAGCTTTCTTT | CASSLLQQNTEAFF | TRBJ1-1 | TRBV5-1 | many | -
TGTGCCAGCAGCCAACAGGGGGGTCGGGAGACCCAGTACTTC | CASSQQGGRETQYF | TRBJ2-5 | TRBV12-3/TRBV12-4 | - | TRBD1
TGTGCCAGCAGTGCCACTAGTGGGGGACACAATGAGCAGTTCTTC | CASSATSGGHNEQFF | TRBJ2-1 | TRBV12-3/TRBV12-4 | - | -
TGTGCCAGCAGCTTAGAGGCGGCCCAGTATTACGAGCAGTACTTC | CASSLEAAQYYEQYF | TRBJ2-7 | TRBV7-9 | medium-sized | -
TGCAGTGCTACGGACAGGGTAACTGAAGCTTTCTTT | CSATDRVTEAFF | TRBJ1-1 | TRBV20-1 | - | TRBD1
TGTGCCATTGGGGACGGAAGGAACACTGAAGCTTTCTTT | CAIGDGRNTEAFF | TRBJ1-1 | TRBV10-3 | - | -
TGTGCCAGCAGCTTAGTAGCTAGCGGATACAATGAGCAGTTCTTC | CASSLVASGYNEQFF | TRBJ2-1 | TRBV7-2 | once | TRBD2
TGTGCCAGCAGCTTAGACCGGGGCAGGGGGTCAGAGACCCAGTACTTC | CASSLDRGRGSETQYF | TRBJ2-5 | TRBV7-3 | - | TRBD1
TGTGCCAGCAGTGACCCGGGACTAGCGGTTAAAGATACGCAGTATTTT | CASSDPGLAVKDTQYF | TRBJ2-3 | TRBV28 | many | TRBD2
TGTGCCAGCAGTTATTGGGGGAGCAATGAGCAGTTCTTC | CASSYWGSNEQFF | TRBJ2-1 | TRBV6-6 | few | -
TGTGCCAGCAGCTTAGCGGGCCTCACGACACCCGGGGAGCTGTTTTTT | CASSLAGLTTPGELFF | TRBJ2-2 | TRBV7-9 | - | -
TGTGCCAGCAGTTTCAGGACTAGCGGGATCTCGAAGGCCTTCTACCTCTACGAGCAGTACTTC | CASSFRTSGISKAFYLYEQYF | TRBJ2-7 | TRBV28 | many | TRBD2
TGTGCCGTAGGGCGGGGACCTTTCTTT | CAVGRGPFF | TRBJ2-5 | TRBV11-2 | - | -
TGCGCCAGCAGCCAAGAAGGGCTAGCGGGACTAGAGACCCAGTACTTC | CASSQEGLAGLETQYF | TRBJ2-5 | TRBV4-1 | many | TRBD2